This T cell receptor beta chain was captured in a study of T cells after yellow fever vaccination. Findings of the study overall: The CD4 and CD8 compartments had a small share of their clonotypes in common.

This clonotype was observed a handful of times. The antigen is not known. A single record per CDR3 protein comes from TCRdb applying MiXCR to the 5' RACE reads. The table lists around 500,000 distinct CDR3 sequences, about a fifth of them singletons, with 16% in the top ten. V dropped 10 bases and J dropped 2 bases, with 14 bases sitting between them. The CDR3 length is 13 residues. This chain connects TRBV12-3 or TRBV12-4 to TRBJ2-5, with D possibly matching TRBD2 (6 bases). The sample in question was PBMCs, obtained less than 25 days after the first yellow fever vaccination. The TCR originated in a man between 18 and 35 years old who received the YFV17D yellow fever vaccine. CDR3 DNA sequence: TGTGCCACCATGAGCGGGTTTCAAGAGACCCAGTACTTC. It specifies CATMSGFQETQYF.